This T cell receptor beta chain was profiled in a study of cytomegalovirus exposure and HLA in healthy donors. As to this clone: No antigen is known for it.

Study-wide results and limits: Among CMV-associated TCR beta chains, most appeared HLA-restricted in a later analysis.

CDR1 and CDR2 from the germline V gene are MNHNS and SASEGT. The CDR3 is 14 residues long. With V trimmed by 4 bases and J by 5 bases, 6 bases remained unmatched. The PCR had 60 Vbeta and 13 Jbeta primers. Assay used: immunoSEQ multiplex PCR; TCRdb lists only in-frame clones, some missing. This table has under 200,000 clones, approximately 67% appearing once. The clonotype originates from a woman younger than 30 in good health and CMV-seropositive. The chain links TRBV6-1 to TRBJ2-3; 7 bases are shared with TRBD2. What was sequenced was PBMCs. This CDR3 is CASSGRLARDTQYF. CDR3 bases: TGTGCCAGCAGTGGTAGACTAGCTAGAGATACGCAGTATTTT.